This TCR beta chain emerged from a study of T cells expressing NK-cell markers. Background on the study: Seven of eight sequenced donors tested HCMV-seropositive; one tested seronegative. Findings and caveats of the study: Specificity for HCMV among expanded NKG2C+ T cell clones was not established.

Of note for this clonotype: Its antigen is unknown.

For TCR beta, cDNA was produced by 5'RACE template switching with UMIs. From the 5' RACE reads, TCRdb lists one entry per CDR3 protein and no DNA. The ten top clones account for around a tenth, within a sample of about 390,000 distinct CDR3 sequences. The origin of this receptor is a woman between 45 and 60 years old in good health. Material for sequencing was blood T cells: a sorted CD56 or NKG2C T cell subset, CD4+ or CD8+ T cells, or bulk PBMC T cells (not recorded which).

Here the CDR3 reads CASIEGAAGELFF. V gene TRBV12-3 or TRBV12-4 combines with J gene TRBJ2-2; TCRdb outputs TRBD1, but without DNA this stays unchecked. The CDR3 contains 13 residues.